Listed below are T cell receptor beta chains from one sample, sequenced in a study of T cells in Graves' hyperthyroidism and ophthalmopathy. TCRdb called the multiplex PCR reads again in MiXCR, with one record for every CDR3 protein. The sample includes around 520,000 distinct CDR3 sequences, roughly a quarter of them seen just once. Material: blood. The receptors here all came from a woman aged 25 to 39 with Graves' ophthalmopathy. The CDR3 runs from the conserved cysteine through the conserved F or W. Each record gives: D gene, J gene, clone size, V gene, CDR3 protein, CDR3 DNA. A D gene is named only where the DNA matches it firmly. The size of a clone is reported for some rows only, either as once, few or many, or as a class for expanded clones.

d_call: TRBD1
j_call: TRBJ1-1
clone_size: few
v_call: TRBV6-1
cdr3_aa: CASSPRSRTGNTEAFF
cdr3_nt: TGTGCCAGCAGCCCTAGGTCGCGGACAGGGAATACTGAAGCTTTCTTT

d_call: .
j_call: TRBJ2-3
clone_size: .
v_call: TRBV12-3/TRBV12-4
cdr3_aa: CASSLRGVTDTQYF
cdr3_nt: TGTGCCAGCAGTTTAAGGGGGGTCACAGATACGCAGTATTTT

d_call: .
j_call: TRBJ2-7
clone_size: many
v_call: TRBV6-5
cdr3_aa: CASSIWGDSYEQYF
cdr3_nt: TGTGCCAGCAGCATCTGGGGGGACTCCTACGAGCAGTACTTC

d_call: TRBD2
j_call: TRBJ2-2
clone_size: many
v_call: TRBV10-2
cdr3_aa: CASRTSGGGTGELFF
cdr3_nt: TGCGCCAGCAGGACTAGCGGGGGGGGCACCGGGGAGCTGTTTTTT

d_call: .
j_call: TRBJ2-7
clone_size: .
v_call: TRBV28
cdr3_aa: CASSSDLPEQYF
cdr3_nt: TGTGCCAGCAGCTCGGACCTTCCCGAGCAGTACTTC

d_call: .
j_call: TRBJ1-1
clone_size: .
v_call: TRBV5-6
cdr3_aa: CASGILNTEAFF
cdr3_nt: TGTGCCAGCGGCATTCTGAACACTGAAGCTTTCTTT

d_call: TRBD1
j_call: TRBJ2-5
clone_size: .
v_call: TRBV28
cdr3_aa: CASSHTTGVRETQYF
cdr3_nt: TGTGCCAGCAGTCATACGACAGGGGTGCGCGAGACCCAGTACTTC

d_call: .
j_call: TRBJ1-5
clone_size: .
v_call: TRBV11-2
cdr3_aa: CASSPPPGGYQPQHF
cdr3_nt: TGTGCCAGCAGCCCCCCCCCCGGGGGTTATCAGCCCCAGCATTTT

d_call: .
j_call: TRBJ1-2
clone_size: .
v_call: TRBV3-1
cdr3_aa: CASSQFTIGGYTF
cdr3_nt: TGTGCCAGCAGCCAATTTACTATAGGAGGCTACACCTTC

d_call: .
j_call: TRBJ1-2
clone_size: few
v_call: TRBV6-1
cdr3_aa: CASSIRGYGYTF
cdr3_nt: TGTGCCAGCAGCATTAGGGGGTATGGCTACACCTTC

d_call: .
j_call: TRBJ1-5
clone_size: many
v_call: TRBV4-1
cdr3_aa: CASSLILFVEPQHF
cdr3_nt: TGCGCCAGCAGCCTTATTTTATTCGTGGAGCCCCAGCATTTT

d_call: .
j_call: TRBJ1-2
clone_size: few
v_call: TRBV20-1
cdr3_aa: CSARVLSPDGYTF
cdr3_nt: TGCAGTGCTAGAGTTCTCTCTCCCGATGGCTACACCTTC

d_call: TRBD1
j_call: TRBJ1-2
clone_size: many
v_call: TRBV6-5
cdr3_aa: CASSYGARGDGYTF
cdr3_nt: TGTGCCAGCAGTTACGGGGCCAGGGGGGACGGCTACACCTTC

d_call: .
j_call: TRBJ2-2
clone_size: many
v_call: TRBV19
cdr3_aa: CASSSRTTTNTGELFF
cdr3_nt: TGTGCCAGTAGTAGCCGGACAACGACGAACACCGGGGAGCTGTTTTTT

d_call: .
j_call: TRBJ2-5
clone_size: many
v_call: TRBV7-2
cdr3_aa: CASNSPRGTQYF
cdr3_nt: TGTGCCAGCAACTCCCCCCGTGGGACCCAGTACTTC

d_call: TRBD1
j_call: TRBJ2-7
clone_size: many
v_call: TRBV6-5
cdr3_aa: CASDRGGDEQYF
cdr3_nt: TGTGCCAGCGACAGGGGCGGAGACGAGCAGTACTTC

d_call: TRBD1
j_call: TRBJ2-5
clone_size: .
v_call: TRBV12-3/TRBV12-4
cdr3_aa: CASSLVQGAREETQYF
cdr3_nt: TGTGCCAGCAGTTTAGTCCAGGGGGCGCGGGAAGAGACCCAGTACTTC